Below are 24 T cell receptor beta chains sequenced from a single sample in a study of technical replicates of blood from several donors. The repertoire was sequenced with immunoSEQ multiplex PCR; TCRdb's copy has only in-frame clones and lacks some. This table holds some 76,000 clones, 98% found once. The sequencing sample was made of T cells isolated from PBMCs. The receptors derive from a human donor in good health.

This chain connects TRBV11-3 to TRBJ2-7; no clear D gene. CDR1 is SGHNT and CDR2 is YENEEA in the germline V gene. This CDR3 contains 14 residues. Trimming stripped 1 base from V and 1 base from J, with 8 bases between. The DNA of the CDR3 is TGTGCCAGCAGCTTAGTCCCGGTTTCCTACGAGCAGTACTTC. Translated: CASSLVPVSYEQYF.

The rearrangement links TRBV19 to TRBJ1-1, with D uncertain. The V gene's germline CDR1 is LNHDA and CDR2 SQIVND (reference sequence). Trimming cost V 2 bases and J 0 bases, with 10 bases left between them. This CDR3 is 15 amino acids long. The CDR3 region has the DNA TGTGCCAGTAGTATACTCCCGGGGATGAACACTGAAGCTTTCTTT. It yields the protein CASSILPGMNTEAFF.

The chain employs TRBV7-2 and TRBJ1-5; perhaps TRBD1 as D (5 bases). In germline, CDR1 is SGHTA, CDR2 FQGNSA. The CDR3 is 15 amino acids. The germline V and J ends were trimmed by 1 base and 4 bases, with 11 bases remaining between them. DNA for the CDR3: TGTGCCAGCAGCTTAGAATTGGCAGGGAATCAGCCCCAGCATTTT. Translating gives CASSLELAGNQPQHF.

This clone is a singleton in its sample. For the CDR3, the DNA is TGCGCCAGCAGCCAAGACCCTATACTAGCGCTGGATGGCAATGAGCAGTTCTTC. Translation: CASSQDPILALDGNEQFF. This chain connects TRBV4-1 to TRBJ2-1, with 7 nucleotides matching TRBD2. Germline assignment: CDR1 MGHRA and CDR2 YSYEKL. V dropped 0 bases and J dropped 6; count of bases not matched to a gene: 14. This CDR3 is built from 18 residues.

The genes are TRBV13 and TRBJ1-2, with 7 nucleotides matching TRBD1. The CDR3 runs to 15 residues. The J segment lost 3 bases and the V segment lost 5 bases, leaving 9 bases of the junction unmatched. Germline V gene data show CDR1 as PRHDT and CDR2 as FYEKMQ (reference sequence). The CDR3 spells CASSTSQDRDYGYTF. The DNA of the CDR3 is TGTGCCAGCAGCACTTCCCAAGACAGGGACTATGGCTACACCTTC.

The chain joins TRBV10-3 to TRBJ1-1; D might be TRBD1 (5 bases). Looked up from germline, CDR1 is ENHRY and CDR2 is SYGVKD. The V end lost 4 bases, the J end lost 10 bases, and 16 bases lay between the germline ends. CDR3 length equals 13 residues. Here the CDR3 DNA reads TGTGCCATCAGTGCGGGGGACTGGCCTAGAGCTTTCTTT. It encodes CAISAGDWPRAFF.

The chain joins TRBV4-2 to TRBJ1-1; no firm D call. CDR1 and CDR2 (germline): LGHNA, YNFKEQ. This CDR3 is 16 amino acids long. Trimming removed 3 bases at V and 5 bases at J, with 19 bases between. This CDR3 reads CASSQTSGQLITEAFF. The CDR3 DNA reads TGTGCCAGCAGCCAGACCAGTGGGCAGCTTATAACTGAAGCTTTCTTT.

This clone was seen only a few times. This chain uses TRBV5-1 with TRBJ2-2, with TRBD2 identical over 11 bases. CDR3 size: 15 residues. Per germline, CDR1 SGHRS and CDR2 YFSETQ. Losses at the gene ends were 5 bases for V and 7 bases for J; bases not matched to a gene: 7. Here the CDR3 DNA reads TGCGCCAGCAGAGAGACTAGCGGGAAGGTCGGGGAGCTGTTTTTT. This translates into CASRETSGKVGELFF. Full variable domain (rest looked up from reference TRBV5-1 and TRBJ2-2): KAGVTQTPRYLIKTRGQQVTLSCSPISGHRSVSWYQQTPGQGLQFLFEYFSETQRNKGNFPGRFSGRQFSNSRSEMNVSTLELGDSALYLCASRETSGKVGELFFGEGSRLTVL.

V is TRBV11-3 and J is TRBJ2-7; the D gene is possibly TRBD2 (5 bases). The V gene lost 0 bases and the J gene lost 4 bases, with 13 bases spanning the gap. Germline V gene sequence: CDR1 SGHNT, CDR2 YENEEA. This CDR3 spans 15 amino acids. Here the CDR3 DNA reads TGTGCCAGCAGCTTAGAGGACTCGGCTAATTACGAGCAGTACTTC. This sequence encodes CASSLEDSANYEQYF.

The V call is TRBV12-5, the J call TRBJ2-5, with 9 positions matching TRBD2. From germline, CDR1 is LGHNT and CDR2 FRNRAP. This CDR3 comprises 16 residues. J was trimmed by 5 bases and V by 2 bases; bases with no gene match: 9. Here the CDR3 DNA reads TGTGCTAGTGGTTTGAGTAGTAGCGGGAGTGGCGAGACCCAGTACTTC. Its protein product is CASGLSSSGSGETQYF.

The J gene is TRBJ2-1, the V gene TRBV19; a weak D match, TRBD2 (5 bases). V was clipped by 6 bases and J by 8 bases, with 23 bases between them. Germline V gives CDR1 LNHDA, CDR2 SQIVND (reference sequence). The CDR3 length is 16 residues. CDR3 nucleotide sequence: TGTGCCAGTAGACCGACTCACCGGGAAGAAGGCTATGAGCAGTTCTTC. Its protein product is CASRPTHREEGYEQFF.

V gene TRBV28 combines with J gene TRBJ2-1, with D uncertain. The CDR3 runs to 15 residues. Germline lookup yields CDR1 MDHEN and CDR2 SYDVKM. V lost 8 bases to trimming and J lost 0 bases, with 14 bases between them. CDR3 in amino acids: CASVYSWSSYNEQFF. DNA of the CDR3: TGTGCCAGCGTCTATAGCTGGAGCTCCTACAATGAGCAGTTCTTC. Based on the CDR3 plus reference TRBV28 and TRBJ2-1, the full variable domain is DVKVTQSSRYLVKRTGEKVFLECVQDMDHENMFWYRQDPGLGLRLIYFSYDVKMKEKGDIPEGYSVSREKKERFSLILESASTNQTSMYLCASVYSWSSYNEQFFGPGTRLTVL.

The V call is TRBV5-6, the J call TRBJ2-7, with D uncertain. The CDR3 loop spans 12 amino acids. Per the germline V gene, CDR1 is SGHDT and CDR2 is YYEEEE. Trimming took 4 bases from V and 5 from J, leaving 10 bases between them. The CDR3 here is CASSLSRDEQYF. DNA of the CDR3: TGTGCCAGCAGCCTCAGCCGGGACGAGCAGTACTTC.

CDR3 amino acids: CASSPGQLETQYF. In nucleotides, the CDR3 is TGTGCCAGCAGCCCAGGACAGTTAGAGACCCAGTACTTC. J is TRBJ2-5 and V is TRBV13; weak D call: TRBD1 (6 bases). This CDR3 is built from 13 residues. Trimming took 5 bases from V and 4 from J, leaving 11 bases between them. Germline V gives CDR1 PRHDT, CDR2 FYEKMQ (reference sequence).

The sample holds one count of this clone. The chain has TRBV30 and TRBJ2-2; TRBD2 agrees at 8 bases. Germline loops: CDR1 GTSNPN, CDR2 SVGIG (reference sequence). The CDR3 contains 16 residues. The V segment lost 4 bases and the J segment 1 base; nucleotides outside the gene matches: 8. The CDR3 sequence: CAWTTPGLGNTGELFF. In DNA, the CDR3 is TGTGCCTGGACCACACCGGGACTAGGGAACACCGGGGAGCTGTTTTTT.

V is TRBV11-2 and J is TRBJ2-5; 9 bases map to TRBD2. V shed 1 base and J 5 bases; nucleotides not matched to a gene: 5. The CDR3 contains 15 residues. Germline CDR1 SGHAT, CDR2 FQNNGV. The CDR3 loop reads CASSLVAGVGETQYF. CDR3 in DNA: TGTGCCAGCAGCTTAGTAGCGGGAGTAGGTGAGACCCAGTACTTC.

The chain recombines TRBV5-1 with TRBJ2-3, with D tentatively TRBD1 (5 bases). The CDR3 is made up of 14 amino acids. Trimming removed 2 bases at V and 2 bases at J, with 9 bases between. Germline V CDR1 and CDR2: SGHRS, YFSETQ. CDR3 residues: CASSFNRFTDTQYF. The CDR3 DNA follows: TGCGCCAGCAGCTTCAACAGGTTCACAGATACGCAGTATTTT.

The CDR3 spells CASSLHRNYGYTF. CDR3 sequence (DNA): TGCGCCAGCAGCTTGCACAGAAACTATGGCTACACCTTC. The chain couples TRBV5-1 to TRBJ1-2; D is undetermined. Germline values: CDR1 SGHRS, CDR2 YFSETQ. The CDR3 has 13 residues. The ends were cut back, 1 base at V and 2 bases at J, with 6 bases in the middle.

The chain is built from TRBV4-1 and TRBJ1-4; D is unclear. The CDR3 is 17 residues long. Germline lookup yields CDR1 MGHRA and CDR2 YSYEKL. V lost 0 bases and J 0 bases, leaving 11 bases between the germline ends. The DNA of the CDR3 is TGCGCCAGCAGCCAAGATCGAGAGAGAACAACTAATGAAAAACTGTTTTTT. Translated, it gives CASSQDRERTTNEKLFF.

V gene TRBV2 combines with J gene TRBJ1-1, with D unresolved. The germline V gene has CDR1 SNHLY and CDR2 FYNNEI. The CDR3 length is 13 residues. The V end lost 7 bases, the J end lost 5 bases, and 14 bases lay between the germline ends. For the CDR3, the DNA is TGTGCCAGCACAATGGGCGGGGAAACTGAAGCTTTCTTT. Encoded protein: CASTMGGETEAFF.

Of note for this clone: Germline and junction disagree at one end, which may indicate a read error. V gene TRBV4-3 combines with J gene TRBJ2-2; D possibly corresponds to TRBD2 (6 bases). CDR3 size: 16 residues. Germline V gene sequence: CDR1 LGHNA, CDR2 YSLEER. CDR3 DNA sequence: TGCGCCAGCAGCCAAGTAACTAGCAGAAACACTGGGGAGCTGTTTTTT. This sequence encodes CASSQVTSRNTGELFF.

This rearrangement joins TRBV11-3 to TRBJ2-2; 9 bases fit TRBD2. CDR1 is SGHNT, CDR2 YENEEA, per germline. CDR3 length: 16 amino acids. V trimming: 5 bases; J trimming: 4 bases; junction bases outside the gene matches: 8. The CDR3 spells CASSINSGSPTGELFF. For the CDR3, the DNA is TGTGCCAGCAGCATAAATAGCGGGAGCCCCACCGGGGAGCTGTTTTTT.

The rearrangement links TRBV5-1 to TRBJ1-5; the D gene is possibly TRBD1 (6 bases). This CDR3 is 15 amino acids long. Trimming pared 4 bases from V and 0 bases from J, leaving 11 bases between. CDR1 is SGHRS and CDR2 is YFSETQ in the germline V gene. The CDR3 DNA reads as TGCGCCAGCAGCCTAACAGGGTATAGCAATCAGCCCCAGCATTTT. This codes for CASSLTGYSNQPQHF.

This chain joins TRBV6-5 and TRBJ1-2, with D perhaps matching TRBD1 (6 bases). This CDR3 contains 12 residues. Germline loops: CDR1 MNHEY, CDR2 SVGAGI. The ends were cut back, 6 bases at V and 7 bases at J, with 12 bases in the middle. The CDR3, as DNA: TGTGCCAGCAGCTTACAGGGTGGTGGCTACACCTTC. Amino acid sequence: CASSLQGGGYTF.